Shown below are 8 T cell receptor beta chains from a single sample sequenced in a study of T cells in tumors after PD-1 blockade. Sequencing was performed with immunoSEQ multiplex PCR; in TCRdb, only in-frame clones are kept and a portion is missing. The sample includes 15,000 or so clones, approximately 80% seen only once; the top ten take around 21%. The sample here was PBMCs, taken after anti-PD-1 treatment. Receptors were obtained from a human donor with basal cell carcinoma.

The genes are TRBV6-5 and TRBJ2-7; D is perhaps TRBD1 or TRBD2 (5 bases each). The CDR3 consists of 15 residues. The germline V gene has CDR1 MNHEY and CDR2 SVGAGI. Trimming pared 5 bases from V and 5 bases from J, leaving 19 bases between. CDR3 sequence reads: CASSKDWGPIHEQYF. The DNA of the CDR3 is TGTGCCAGCAGTAAGGACTGGGGCCCCATACACGAGCAGTACTTC.

The chain is built from TRBV5-6 and TRBJ2-1; the match to TRBD1 covers 9 bases. The CDR3 has 15 amino acids. Germline V lookup: CDR1 SGHDT, CDR2 YYEEEE. V was clipped by 4 bases and J by 6 bases; unmatched bases: 8. CDR3 DNA: TGTGCCAGCAGCGACCGGGACAGGGTTGTCAATGAGCAGTTCTTC. The encoded protein is CASSDRDRVVNEQFF.

V gene TRBV19 combines with J gene TRBJ2-1; the D gene is possibly TRBD1 (5 bases). The V end was cut by 5 bases, the J end by 12 bases, with 20 bases between. The CDR3 consists of 14 residues. The germline V gene has CDR1 LNHDA and CDR2 SQIVND (reference sequence). The CDR3 sequence: CASSPTGRARVQFF. In nucleotides, the CDR3 is TGTGCCAGTAGTCCTACAGGTAGGGCCCGGGTGCAGTTCTTC.

This clone has just a few counts. V usage is TRBV24-1 and J usage is TRBJ2-3, with D perhaps matching TRBD2 (6 bases). CDR3 length: 14 amino acids. V was cut by 3 bases and J by 2 bases, with 8 bases left in between. Germline V gene sequence: CDR1 KGHDR, CDR2 SFDVKD. CDR3 protein: CATSDGGTTDTQYF. DNA for the CDR3: TGTGCCACCAGTGATGGCGGGACCACAGATACGCAGTATTTT.

The chain has TRBV7-2 and TRBJ1-6; the match to TRBD1 covers 10 bases. There are 14 residues in the CDR3. Germline CDR1 and CDR2: SGHTA and FQGNSA. The V gene end was trimmed by 4 bases and the J gene end by 11 bases; junction bases not matched to a gene: 5. DNA of the CDR3: TGTGCCAGCAGCTCCGGACAGGGGGTAGCACCCCTCCACTTT. Its protein is CASSSGQGVAPLHF. Based on the CDR3 plus reference TRBV7-2 and TRBJ1-6, the full variable domain is GAGVSQSPSNKVTEKGKDVELRCDPISGHTALYWYRQSLGQGLEFLIYFQGNSAPDKSGLPSDRFSAERTGGSVSTLTIQRTQQEDSAVYLCASSSGQGVAPLHFGNGTRLTVT.

V gene TRBV18 combines with J gene TRBJ2-7; D is unclear. CDR3 length equals 13 residues. Looked up from germline, CDR1 is KGHSH and CDR2 is LQKENI. The ends were cut back, 0 bases at V and 2 bases at J, with 5 bases in the middle. CDR3 sequence reads: CASSPPGTYEQYF. CDR3 nucleotides: TGTGCCAGCTCACCACCTGGAACCTACGAGCAGTACTTC.

A few counts support this clone. The V call is TRBV25-1, the J call TRBJ2-3; TRBD1 matches at 10 bases. Germline trimming cut 1 base from V and 3 bases from J; bases unmatched to any gene: 7. The CDR3 spans 17 residues. Germline V gives CDR1 MGHDK, CDR2 SYGVNS. The CDR3 is CASSELGTGEKTDTQYF. CDR3 nucleotide sequence: TGTGCCAGCAGTGAATTAGGGACAGGGGAGAAGACAGATACGCAGTATTTT.

This rearrangement joins TRBV6-5 to TRBJ1-5; 7 nucleotides agree with TRBD1. Germline V CDR1 and CDR2: MNHEY, SVGAGI. This CDR3 contains 15 residues. V dropped 6 bases and J dropped 3; count of bases not matched to a gene: 8. The CDR3 DNA is TGTGCCAGCAGAATACAGGGGAGGGACAATCAGCCCCAGCATTTT. Its translation: CASRIQGRDNQPQHF.